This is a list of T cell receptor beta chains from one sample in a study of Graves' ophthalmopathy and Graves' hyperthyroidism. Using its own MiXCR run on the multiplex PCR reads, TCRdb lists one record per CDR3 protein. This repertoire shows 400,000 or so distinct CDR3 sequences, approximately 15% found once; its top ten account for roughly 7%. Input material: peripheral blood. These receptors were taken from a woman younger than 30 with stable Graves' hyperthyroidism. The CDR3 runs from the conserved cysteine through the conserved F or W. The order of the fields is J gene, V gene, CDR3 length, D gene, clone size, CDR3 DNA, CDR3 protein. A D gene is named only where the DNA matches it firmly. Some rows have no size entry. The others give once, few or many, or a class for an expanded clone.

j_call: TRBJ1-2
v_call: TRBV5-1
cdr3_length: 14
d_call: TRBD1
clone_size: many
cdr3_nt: TGCGCCAGCAGCTTGGTTCGGACAGGGTATGGCTACACCTTC
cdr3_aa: CASSLVRTGYGYTF

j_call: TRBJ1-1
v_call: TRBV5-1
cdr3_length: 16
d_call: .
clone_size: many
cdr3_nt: TGCGCCAGCAGCTTGTTAGCAGAGCCACCGAACACTGAAGCTTTCTTT
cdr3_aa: CASSLLAEPPNTEAFF

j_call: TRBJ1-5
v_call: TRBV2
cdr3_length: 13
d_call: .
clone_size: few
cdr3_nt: TGTGCCAGCAGTGAAGCTGCTAATCAGCCCCAGCATTTT
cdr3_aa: CASSEAANQPQHF

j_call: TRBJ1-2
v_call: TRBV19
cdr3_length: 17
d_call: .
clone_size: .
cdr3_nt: TGTGCCAGTAGTATAGATCCCGGGTCCCCCCTGTCCTCTGGCTACACCTTC
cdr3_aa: CASSIDPGSPLSSGYTF

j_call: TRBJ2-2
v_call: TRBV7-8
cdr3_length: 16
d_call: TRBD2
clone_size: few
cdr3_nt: TGTGCCAGCAGCTTCGGGGGGGGGAGTGGCACCGGGGAGCTGTTTTTT
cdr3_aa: CASSFGGGSGTGELFF

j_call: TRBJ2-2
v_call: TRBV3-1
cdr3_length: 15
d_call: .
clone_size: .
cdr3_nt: TGTGCCAGCAGCCAAGGAGCCATAACCACCGGGGAGCTGTTTTTT
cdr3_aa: CASSQGAITTGELFF

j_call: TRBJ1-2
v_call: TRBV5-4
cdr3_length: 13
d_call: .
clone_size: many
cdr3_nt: TGTGCCAGCACCATGACAGGTGGCTATGGCTACACCTTC
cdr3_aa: CASTMTGGYGYTF

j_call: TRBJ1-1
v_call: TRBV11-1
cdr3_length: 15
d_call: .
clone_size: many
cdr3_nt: TGTGCCAGCAACCCGGACGACAGGAGTAACACTGAAGCTTTCTTT
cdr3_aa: CASNPDDRSNTEAFF

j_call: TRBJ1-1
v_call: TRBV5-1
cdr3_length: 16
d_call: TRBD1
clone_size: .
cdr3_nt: TGCGCCAGCAGCCCCCAAGGACAGGGGTACAGGGCTGAAGCTTTCTTT
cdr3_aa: CASSPQGQGYRAEAFF

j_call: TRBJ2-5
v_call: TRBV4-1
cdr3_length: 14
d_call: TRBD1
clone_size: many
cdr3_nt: TGCGCCAGCAGCCAAGATCCCAGGGGGCAGACCCAGTACTTC
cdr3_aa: CASSQDPRGQTQYF

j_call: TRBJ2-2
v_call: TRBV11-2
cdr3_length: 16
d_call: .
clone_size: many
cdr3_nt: TGTGCCAGCAGCTTAGGAGGGGGGCCCAACACCGGGGAGCTGTTTTTT
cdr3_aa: CASSLGGGPNTGELFF

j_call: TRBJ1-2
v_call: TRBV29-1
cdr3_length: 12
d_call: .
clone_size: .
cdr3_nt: TGCAGCGTTGACCCGGCTAACTATGGCTACACCTTC
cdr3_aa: CSVDPANYGYTF

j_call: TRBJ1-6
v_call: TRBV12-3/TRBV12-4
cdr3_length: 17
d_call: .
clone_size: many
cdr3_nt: .
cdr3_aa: CASSFGPGSSYNSPLHF

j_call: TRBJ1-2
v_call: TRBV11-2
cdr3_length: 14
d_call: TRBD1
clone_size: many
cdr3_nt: TGTGCCAGCAGCTTAAATACAGGGGGCTTCGGCTACACCTTC
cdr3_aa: CASSLNTGGFGYTF

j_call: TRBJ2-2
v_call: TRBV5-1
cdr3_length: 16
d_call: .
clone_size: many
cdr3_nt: TGCGCCAGCAGCTTAGAAGTCGACGCGAACACCGGGGAGCTGTTTTTT
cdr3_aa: CASSLEVDANTGELFF

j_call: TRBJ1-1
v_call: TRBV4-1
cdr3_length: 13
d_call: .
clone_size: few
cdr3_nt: TGCGCCAGCAGCCTCCGACAGGATGCTGAAGCTTTCTTT
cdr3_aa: CASSLRQDAEAFF

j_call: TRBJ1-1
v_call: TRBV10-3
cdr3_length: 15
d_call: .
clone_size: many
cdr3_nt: TGTGCCATCAGTGACCTGGACATATCCAACACTGAAGCTTTCTTT
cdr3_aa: CAISDLDISNTEAFF

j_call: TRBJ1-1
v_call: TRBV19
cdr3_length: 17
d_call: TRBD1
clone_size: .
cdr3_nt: TGTGCCAGTAGTAAATCCACAAGGACAGGGCTGAACATTGAAGCTTTCTTT
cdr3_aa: CASSKSTRTGLNIEAFF

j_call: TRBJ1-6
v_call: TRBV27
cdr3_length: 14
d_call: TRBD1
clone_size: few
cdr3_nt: TGTGCCAGCAGGAAACAGGGGAATAATTCACCCCTCCACTTT
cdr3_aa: CASRKQGNNSPLHF

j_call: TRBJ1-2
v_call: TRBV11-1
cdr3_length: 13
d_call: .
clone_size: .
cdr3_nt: TGTGCCAGCAGTTATGACGGCCTCCGGGGCTACACCTTC
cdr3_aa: CASSYDGLRGYTF

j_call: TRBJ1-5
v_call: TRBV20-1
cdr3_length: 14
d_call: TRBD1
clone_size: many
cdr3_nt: TGCAGTGCTAGAGAAAACAGGGGGAATCAGCCCCAGCATTTT
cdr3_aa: CSARENRGNQPQHF

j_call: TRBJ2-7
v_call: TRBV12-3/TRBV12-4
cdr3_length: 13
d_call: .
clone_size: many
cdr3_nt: TGTGCCAGCAGTTTAGCTACAGGTAACGAGCAGTACTTC
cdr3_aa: CASSLATGNEQYF

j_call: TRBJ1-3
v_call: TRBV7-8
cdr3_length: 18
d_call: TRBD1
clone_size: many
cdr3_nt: TGTGCCAGCAGCTTAGTACCCGTTTCGACAGGGGATGGAAACACCATATATTTT
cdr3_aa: CASSLVPVSTGDGNTIYF

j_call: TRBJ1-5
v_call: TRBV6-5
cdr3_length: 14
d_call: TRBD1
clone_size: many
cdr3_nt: TGTGCCTCACAGAGGACAGGGAGCAATCAGCCCCAGCATTTT
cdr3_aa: CASQRTGSNQPQHF

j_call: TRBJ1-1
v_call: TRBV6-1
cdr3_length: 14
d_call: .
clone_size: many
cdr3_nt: TGTGCCAGCAGCCACGGAGGGTTGAACACTGAAGCTTTCTTT
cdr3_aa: CASSHGGLNTEAFF

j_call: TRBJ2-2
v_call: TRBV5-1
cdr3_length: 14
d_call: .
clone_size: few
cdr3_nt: TGCGCCAGCAGCCCCCAGGCAACCACCGGGGAGCTGTTTTTT
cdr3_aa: CASSPQATTGELFF

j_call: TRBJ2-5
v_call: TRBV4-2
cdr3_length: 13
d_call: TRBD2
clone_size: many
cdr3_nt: TGTGCCAGCAGCCAGCGGGGGGCGGAGACCCAGTACTTC
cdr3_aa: CASSQRGAETQYF